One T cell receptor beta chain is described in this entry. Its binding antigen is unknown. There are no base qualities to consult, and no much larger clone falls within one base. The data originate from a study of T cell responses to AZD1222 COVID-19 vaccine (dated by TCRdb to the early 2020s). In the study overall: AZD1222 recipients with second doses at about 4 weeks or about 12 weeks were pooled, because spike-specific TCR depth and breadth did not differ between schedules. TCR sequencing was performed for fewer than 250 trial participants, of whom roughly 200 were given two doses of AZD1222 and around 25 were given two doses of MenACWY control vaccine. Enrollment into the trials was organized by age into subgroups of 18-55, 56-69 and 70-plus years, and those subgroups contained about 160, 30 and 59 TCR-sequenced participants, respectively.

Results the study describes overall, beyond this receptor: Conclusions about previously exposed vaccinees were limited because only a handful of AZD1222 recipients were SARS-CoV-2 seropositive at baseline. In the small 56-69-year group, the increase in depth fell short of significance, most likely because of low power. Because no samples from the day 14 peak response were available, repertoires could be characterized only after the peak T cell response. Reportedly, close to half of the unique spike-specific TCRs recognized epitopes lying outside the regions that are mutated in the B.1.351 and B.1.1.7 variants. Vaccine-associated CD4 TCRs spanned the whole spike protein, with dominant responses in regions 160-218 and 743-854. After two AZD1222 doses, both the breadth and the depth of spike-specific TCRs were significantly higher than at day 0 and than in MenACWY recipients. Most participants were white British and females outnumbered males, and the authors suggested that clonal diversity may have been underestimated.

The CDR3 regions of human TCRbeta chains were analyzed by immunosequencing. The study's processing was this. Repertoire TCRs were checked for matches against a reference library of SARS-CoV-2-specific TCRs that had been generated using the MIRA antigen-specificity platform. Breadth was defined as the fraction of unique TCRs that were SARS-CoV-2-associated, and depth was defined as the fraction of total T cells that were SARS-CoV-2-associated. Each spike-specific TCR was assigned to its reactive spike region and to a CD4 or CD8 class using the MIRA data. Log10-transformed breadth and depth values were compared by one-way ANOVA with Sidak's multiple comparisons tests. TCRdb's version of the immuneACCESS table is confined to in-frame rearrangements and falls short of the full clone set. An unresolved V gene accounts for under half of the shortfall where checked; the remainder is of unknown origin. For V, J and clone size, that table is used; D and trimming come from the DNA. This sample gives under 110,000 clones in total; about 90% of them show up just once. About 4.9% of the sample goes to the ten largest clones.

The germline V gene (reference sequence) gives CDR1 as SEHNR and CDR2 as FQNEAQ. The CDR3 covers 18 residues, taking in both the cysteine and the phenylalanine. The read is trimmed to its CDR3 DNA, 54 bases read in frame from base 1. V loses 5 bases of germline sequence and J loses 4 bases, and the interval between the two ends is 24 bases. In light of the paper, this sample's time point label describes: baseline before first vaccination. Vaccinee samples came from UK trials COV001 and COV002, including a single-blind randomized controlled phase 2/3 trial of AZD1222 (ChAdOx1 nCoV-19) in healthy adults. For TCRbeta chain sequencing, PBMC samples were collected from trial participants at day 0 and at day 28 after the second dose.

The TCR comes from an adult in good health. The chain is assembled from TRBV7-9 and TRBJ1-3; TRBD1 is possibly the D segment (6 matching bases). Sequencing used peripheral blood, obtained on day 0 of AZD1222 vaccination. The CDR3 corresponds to CASSRLPLEGEAGNTIYF. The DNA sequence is TGTGCCAGCAGCCGCCTCCCTCTGGAGGGGGAAGCCGGAAACACCATATATTTT.